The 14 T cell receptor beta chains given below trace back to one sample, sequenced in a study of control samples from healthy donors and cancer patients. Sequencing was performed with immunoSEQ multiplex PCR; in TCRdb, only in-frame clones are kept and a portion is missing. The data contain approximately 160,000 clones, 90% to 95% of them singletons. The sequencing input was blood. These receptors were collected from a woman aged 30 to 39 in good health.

CDR3 sequence reads: CAISATGRTDTQYF. The DNA for the CDR3 is TGTGCCATCAGTGCGACAGGGAGAACAGATACGCAGTATTTT. The chain recombines TRBV10-3 with TRBJ2-3; 7 nucleotides agree with TRBD1. V shed 4 bases, J shed 3 bases, and the junction held 4 bases outside the gene matches. The CDR3 loop spans 14 amino acids. CDR1 ENHRY and CDR2 SYGVKD come from the germline V gene.

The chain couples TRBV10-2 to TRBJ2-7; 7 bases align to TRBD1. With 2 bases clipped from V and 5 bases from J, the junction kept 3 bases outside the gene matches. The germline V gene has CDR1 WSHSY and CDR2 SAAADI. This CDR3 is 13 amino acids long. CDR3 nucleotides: TGCGCCAGCAGTGAGAGTACAGGGGACGAGCAGTACTTC. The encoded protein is CASSESTGDEQYF.

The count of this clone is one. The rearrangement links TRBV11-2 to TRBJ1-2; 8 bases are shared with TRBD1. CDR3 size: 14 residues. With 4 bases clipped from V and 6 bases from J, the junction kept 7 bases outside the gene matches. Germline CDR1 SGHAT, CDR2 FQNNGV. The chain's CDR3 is CASSSQQGVDGYTF. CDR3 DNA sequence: TGTGCCAGCAGCTCACAACAGGGGGTGGATGGCTACACCTTC.

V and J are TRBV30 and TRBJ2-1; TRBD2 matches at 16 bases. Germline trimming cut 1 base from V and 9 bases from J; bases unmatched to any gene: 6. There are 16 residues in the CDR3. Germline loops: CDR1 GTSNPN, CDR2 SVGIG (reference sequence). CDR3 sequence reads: CAWSGGLAGGGGEQFF. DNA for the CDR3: TGTGCCTGGAGTGGGGGACTAGCGGGAGGGGGCGGTGAGCAGTTCTTC. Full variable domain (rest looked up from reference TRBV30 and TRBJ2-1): SQTIHQWPATLVQPVGSPLSLECTVEGTSNPNLYWYRQAAGRGLQLLFYSVGIGQISSEVPQNLSASRPQDRQFILSSKKLLLSDSGFYLCAWSGGLAGGGGEQFFGPGTRLTVL.

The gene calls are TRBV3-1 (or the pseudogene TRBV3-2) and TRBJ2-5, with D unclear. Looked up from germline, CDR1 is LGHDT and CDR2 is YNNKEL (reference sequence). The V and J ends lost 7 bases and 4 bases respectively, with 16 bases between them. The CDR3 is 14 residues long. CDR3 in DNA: TGTGCCAGCATGCCAAGCGACTCCGGAGAGACCCAGTACTTC. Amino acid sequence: CASMPSDSGETQYF.

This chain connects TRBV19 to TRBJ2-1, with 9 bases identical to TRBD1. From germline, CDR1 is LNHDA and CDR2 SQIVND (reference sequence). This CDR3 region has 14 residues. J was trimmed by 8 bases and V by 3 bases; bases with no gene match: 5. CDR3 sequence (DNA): TGTGCCAGTAGTATTATACAGGGGGCATATGAGCAGTTCTTC. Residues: CASSIIQGAYEQFF.

The CDR3: CASSPPGRAYNEQFF. The CDR3 coding sequence is TGCGCCAGCAGTCCCCCAGGGAGGGCCTACAATGAGCAGTTCTTC. The V and J genes are TRBV5-1 and TRBJ2-1; 7 bases map to TRBD2. The CDR3 is 15 amino acids. The germline gives CDR1 SGHRS, CDR2 YFSETQ. V gave up 5 bases and J gave up 2 bases; unmatched junction bases: 7.

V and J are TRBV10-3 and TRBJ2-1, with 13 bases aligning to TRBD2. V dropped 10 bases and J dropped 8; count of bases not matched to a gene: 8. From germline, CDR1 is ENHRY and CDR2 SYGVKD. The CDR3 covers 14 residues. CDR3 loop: CASSGLAGEDEQFF. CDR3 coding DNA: TGTGCCAGTTCTGGACTAGCGGGAGAGGATGAGCAGTTCTTC.

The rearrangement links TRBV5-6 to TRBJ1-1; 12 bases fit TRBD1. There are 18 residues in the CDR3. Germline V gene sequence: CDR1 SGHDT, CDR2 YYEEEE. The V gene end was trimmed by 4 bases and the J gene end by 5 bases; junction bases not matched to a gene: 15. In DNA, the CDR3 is TGTGCCAGCAGCACCAATTACCGGGACAGGGGGCTGGGTACTGAAGCTTTCTTT. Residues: CASSTNYRDRGLGTEAFF.

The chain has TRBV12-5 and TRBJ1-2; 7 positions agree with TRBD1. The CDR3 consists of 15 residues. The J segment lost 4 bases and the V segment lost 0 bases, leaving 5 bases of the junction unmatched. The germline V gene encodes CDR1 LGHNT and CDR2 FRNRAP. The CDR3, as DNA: TGTGCTAGTGGTTTGGTACAGGGGTTCATCTATGGCTACACCTTC. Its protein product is CASGLVQGFIYGYTF.

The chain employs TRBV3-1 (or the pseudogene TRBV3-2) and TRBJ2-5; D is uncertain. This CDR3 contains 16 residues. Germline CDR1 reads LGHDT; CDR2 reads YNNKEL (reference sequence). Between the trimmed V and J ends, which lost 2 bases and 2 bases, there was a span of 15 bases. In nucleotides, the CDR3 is TGTGCCAGCAGCCAAAAGCAGGCCCAACTACAAGAGACCCAGTACTTC. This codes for CASSQKQAQLQETQYF.

CDR3 residues: CASIEDRVVGNEQFF. CDR3 DNA: TGTGCCAGCATCGAGGACAGGGTGGTGGGCAATGAGCAGTTCTTC. The chain carries TRBV6-6 and TRBJ2-1, with 8 bases identical to TRBD1. CDR1 is MNHNY and CDR2 is SVGAGI in the germline V gene (reference sequence). Losses at the gene ends were 7 bases for V and 6 bases for J; bases not matched to a gene: 11. The CDR3 totals 15 residues.

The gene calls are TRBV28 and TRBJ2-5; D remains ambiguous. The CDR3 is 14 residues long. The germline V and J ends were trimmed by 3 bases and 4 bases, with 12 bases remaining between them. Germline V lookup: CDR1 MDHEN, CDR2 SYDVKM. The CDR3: CASSLIADLETQYF. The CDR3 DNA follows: TGTGCCAGCAGTTTGATCGCGGACCTAGAGACCCAGTACTTC.

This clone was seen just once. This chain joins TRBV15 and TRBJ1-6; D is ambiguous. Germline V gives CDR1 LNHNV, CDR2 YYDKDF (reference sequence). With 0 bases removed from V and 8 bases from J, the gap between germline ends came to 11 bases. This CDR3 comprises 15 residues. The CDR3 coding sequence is TGTGCCACCAGCAGAGAGGAGGGAACGGATTCACCCCTCCACTTT. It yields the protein CATSREEGTDSPLHF. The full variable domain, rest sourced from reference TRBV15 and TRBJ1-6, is DAMVIQNPRYQVTQFGKPVTLSCSQTLNHNVMYWYQQKSSQAPKLLFHYYDKDFNNEADTPDNFQSRRPNTSFCFLDIRSPGLGDTAMYLCATSREEGTDSPLHFGNGTRLTVT.